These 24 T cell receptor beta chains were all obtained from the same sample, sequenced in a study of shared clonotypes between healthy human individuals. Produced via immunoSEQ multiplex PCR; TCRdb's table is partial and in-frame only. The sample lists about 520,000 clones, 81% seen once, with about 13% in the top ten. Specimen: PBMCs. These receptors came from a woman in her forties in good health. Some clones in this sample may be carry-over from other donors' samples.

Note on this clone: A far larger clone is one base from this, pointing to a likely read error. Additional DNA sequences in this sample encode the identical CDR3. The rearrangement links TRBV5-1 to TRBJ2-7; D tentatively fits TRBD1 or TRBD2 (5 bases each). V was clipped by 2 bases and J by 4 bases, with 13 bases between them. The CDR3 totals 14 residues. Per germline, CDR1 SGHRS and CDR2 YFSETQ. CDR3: CASSFGTSPYEQYF. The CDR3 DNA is TGCGCCAGCAGCTTCGGGACGTCTCCATACGAGCAGTACTTC.

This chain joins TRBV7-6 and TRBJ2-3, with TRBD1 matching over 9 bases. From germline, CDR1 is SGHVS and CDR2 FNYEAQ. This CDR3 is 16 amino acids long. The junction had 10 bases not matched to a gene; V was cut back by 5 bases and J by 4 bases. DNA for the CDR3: TGTGCCAGCAGCCCCCGGGGACAGGGTGGAGCAGATACGCAGTATTTT. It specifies CASSPRGQGGADTQYF.

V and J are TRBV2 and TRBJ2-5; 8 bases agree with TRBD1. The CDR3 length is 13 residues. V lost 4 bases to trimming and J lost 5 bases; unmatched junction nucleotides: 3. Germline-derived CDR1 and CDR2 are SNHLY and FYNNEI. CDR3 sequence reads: CASSATGVETQYF. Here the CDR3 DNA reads TGTGCCAGCAGTGCGACAGGGGTGGAGACCCAGTACTTC.

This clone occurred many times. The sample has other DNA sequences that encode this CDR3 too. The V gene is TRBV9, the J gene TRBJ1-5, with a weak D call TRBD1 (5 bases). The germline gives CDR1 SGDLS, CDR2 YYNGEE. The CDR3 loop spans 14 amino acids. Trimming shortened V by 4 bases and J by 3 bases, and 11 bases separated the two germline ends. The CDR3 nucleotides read TGTGCCAGCAGCCCCCGGGGCTCCAATCAGCCCCAGCATTTT. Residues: CASSPRGSNQPQHF.

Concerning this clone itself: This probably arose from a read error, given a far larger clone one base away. DNA for the CDR3: TGTGCCAGCAGCCTTCCAGGGGTCCACGAGCAGTACTTC. It encodes CASSLPGVHEQYF. The gene calls are TRBV6-4 and TRBJ2-7, with TRBD1 as a possible D gene (6 bases). Germline CDR1 MRHNA, CDR2 SNTAGT. Trimming pared 6 bases from V and 5 bases from J, leaving 14 bases between. CDR3 size: 13 residues.

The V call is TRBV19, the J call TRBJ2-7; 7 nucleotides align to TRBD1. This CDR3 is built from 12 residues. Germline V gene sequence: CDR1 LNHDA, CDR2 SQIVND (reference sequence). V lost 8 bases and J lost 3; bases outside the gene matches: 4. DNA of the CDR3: TGTGCCAGTGGGGACAGCGTCTACGAGCAGTACTTC. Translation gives CASGDSVYEQYF.

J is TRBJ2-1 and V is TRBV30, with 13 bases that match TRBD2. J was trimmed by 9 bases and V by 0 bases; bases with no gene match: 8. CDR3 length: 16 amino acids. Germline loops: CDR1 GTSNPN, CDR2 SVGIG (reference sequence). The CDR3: CAWSVRTSGRYVEQFF. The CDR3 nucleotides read TGTGCCTGGAGTGTACGGACTAGCGGGAGATATGTTGAGCAGTTCTTC.

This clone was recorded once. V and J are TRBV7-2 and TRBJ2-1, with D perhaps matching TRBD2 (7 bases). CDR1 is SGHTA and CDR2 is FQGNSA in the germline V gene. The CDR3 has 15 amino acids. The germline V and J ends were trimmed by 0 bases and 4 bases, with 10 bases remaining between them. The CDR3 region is CASSLAGRGYNEQFF. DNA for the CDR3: TGTGCCAGCAGCTTAGCAGGGAGGGGGTACAATGAGCAGTTCTTC. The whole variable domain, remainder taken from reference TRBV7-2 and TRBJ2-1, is GAGVSQSPSNKVTEKGKDVELRCDPISGHTALYWYRQSLGQGLEFLIYFQGNSAPDKSGLPSDRFSAERTGGSVSTLTIQRTQQEDSAVYLCASSLAGRGYNEQFFGPGTRLTVL.

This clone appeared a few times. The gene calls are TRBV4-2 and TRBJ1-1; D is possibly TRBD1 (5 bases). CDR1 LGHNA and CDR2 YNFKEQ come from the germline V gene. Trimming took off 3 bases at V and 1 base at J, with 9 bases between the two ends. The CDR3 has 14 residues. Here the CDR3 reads CASSQEDRNTEAFF. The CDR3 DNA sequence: TGTGCCAGCAGCCAGGAAGACAGGAACACTGAAGCTTTCTTT.

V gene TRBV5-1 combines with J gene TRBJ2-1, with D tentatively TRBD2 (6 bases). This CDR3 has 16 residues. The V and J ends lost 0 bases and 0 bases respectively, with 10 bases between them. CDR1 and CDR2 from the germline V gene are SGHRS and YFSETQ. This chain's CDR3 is CASSLAGVSSYNEQFF. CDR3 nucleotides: TGCGCCAGCAGCTTGGCGGGGGTGAGCTCCTACAATGAGCAGTTCTTC.

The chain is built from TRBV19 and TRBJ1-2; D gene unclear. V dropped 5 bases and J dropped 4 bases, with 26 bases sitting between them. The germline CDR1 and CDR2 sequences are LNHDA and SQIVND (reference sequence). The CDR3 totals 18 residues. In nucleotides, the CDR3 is TGTGCCAGTAGTGGACGGACGGAGCCCCTACATTCTTTCTATGGCTACACCTTC. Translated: CASSGRTEPLHSFYGYTF.

CDR3 in amino acids: CASSQESGDTQYF. The CDR3 DNA sequence: TGTGCCAGCAGCCAAGAAAGCGGAGATACGCAGTATTTT. The rearrangement uses TRBV4-2 and TRBJ2-3; possible D gene TRBD2, 5 bases. This CDR3 has 13 amino acids. Per the germline V gene, CDR1 is LGHNA and CDR2 is YNFKEQ. V gave up 0 bases and J gave up 5 bases, with 6 bases separating them.

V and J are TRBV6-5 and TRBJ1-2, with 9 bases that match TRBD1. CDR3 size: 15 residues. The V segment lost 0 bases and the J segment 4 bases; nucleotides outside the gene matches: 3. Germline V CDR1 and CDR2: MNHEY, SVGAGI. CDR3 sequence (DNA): TGTGCCAGCAGTTACTCGACAGGGGGGTTCTATGGCTACACCTTC. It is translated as CASSYSTGGFYGYTF.

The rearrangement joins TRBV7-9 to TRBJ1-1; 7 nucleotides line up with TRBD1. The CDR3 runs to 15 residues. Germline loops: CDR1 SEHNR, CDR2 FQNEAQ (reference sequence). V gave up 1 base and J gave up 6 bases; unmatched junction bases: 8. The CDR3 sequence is CASSLGPTDRAEAFF. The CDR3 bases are TGTGCCAGCAGCTTAGGCCCTACCGACAGGGCTGAAGCTTTCTTT.

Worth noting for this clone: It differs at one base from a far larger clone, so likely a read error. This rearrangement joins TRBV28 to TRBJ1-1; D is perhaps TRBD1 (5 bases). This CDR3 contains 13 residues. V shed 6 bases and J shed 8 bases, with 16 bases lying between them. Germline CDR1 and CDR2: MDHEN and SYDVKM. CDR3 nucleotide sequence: TGTGCCAGCAGCCCTGGACATACCAGGGAAGCTTTCTTT. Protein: CASSPGHTREAFF.

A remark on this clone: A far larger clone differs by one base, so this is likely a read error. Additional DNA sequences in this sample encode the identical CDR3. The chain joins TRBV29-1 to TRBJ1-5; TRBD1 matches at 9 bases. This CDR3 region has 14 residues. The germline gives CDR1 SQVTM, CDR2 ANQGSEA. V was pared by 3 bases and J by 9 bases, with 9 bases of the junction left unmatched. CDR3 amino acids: CSVDGTGPLRPQHF. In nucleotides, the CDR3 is TGCAGCGTTGATGGGACAGGGCCCCTGCGGCCCCAGCATTTT.

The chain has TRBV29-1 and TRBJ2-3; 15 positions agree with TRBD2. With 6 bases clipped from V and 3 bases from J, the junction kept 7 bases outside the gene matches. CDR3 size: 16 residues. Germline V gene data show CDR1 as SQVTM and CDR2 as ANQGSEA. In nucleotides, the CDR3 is TGCAGCGTACCCGGGACTAGCGGGAGGAGGACAGATACGCAGTATTTT. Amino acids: CSVPGTSGRRTDTQYF.

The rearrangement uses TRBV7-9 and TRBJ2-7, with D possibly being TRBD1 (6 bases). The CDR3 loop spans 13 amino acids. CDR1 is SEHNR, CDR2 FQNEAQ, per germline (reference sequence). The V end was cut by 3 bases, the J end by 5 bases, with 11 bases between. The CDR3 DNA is TGTGCCAGCAGCTTTGGGCCAGGGGACGAGCAGTACTTC. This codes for CASSFGPGDEQYF.

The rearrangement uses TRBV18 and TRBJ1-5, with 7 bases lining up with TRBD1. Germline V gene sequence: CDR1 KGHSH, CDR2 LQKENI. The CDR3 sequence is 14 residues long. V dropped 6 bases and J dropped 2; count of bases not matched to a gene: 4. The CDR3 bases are TGTGCCAGCTCCGCCGGGACAGGCAATCAGCCCCAGCATTTT. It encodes CASSAGTGNQPQHF.

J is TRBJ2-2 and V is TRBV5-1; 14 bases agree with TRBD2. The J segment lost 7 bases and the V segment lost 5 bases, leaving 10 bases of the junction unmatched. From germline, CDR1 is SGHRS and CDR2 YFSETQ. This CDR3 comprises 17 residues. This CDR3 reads CASRQGLAGGFIGELFF. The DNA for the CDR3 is TGCGCCAGCAGACAAGGACTAGCGGGAGGTTTTATCGGGGAGCTGTTTTTT.

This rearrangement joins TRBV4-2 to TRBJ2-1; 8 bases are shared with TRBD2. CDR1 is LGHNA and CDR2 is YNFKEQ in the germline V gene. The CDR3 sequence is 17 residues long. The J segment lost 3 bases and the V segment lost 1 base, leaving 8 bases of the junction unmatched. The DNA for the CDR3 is TGTGCCAGCAGCCAAGGTGCCGGGAGGGCCAACTACAATGAGCAGTTCTTC. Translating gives CASSQGAGRANYNEQFF.

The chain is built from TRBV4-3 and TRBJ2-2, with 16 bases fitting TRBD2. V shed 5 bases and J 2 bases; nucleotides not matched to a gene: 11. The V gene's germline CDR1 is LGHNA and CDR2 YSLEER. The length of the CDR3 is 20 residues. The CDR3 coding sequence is TGCGCCAGCAGCACCCTCCCGGGACTAGCGGGAGGGGTAAACACCGGGGAGCTGTTTTTT. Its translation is CASSTLPGLAGGVNTGELFF.

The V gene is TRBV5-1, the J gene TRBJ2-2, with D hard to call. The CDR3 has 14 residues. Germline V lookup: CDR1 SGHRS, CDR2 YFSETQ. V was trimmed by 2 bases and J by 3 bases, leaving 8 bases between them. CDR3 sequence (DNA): TGCGCCAGCAGCTTAACACCCGACACCGGGGAGCTGTTTTTT. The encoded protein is CASSLTPDTGELFF.

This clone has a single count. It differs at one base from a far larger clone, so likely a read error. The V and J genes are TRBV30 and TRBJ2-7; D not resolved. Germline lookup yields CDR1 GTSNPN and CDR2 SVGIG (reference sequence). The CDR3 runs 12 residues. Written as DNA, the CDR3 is TGTGCCTGTAGTGCTTCGGTAGGTGAGCAGTACTTC. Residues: CACSASVGEQYF.